The 3 T cell receptor beta chains below all came from one sample that was sequenced in a study of blood T cell repertoires in COVID-19. TCRdb's table, derived via immunoSEQ multiplex PCR, lists solely in-frame clones and lacks some. This table holds approximately 200,000 clones, 80% to 85% found once. Sequences were obtained from PBMCs or T cells enriched from blood (not recorded which). These receptors were taken from a man in his forties who had recovered from COVID-19.

This clone showed up just once. The genes are TRBV4-2 and TRBJ1-3; TRBD1 might be the D (6 bases). Trimming stripped 0 bases from V and 0 bases from J, with 15 bases between. The germline CDR1 and CDR2 sequences are LGHNA and YNFKEQ. The CDR3 loop spans 18 amino acids. CDR3 nucleotides: TGTGCCAGCAGCCAAGATCGGTACAGGGTATCCTCTGGAAACACCATATATTTT. Protein: CASSQDRYRVSSGNTIYF.

This chain links TRBV5-6 with TRBJ1-1; D ambiguous. CDR3 length equals 15 residues. CDR1 SGHDT and CDR2 YYEEEE come from the germline V gene. V was pared by 0 bases and J by 0 bases, with 9 bases between. The CDR3 spells CASSLGVFLNTEAFF. For the CDR3, the DNA is TGTGCCAGCAGCTTGGGCGTGTTTTTGAACACTGAAGCTTTCTTT.

This clone has more than one count but fewer than ten. The chain combines TRBV19 with TRBJ2-7; no firm D call. The CDR3 consists of 15 residues. The germline V and J ends were trimmed by 1 base and 3 bases, with 13 bases remaining between them. Germline V CDR1 and CDR2: LNHDA, SQIVND (reference sequence). The CDR3 sequence is CASSIVLDGYYEQYF. The CDR3 region has the DNA TGTGCCAGTAGTATAGTCCTAGACGGGTACTACGAGCAGTACTTC.